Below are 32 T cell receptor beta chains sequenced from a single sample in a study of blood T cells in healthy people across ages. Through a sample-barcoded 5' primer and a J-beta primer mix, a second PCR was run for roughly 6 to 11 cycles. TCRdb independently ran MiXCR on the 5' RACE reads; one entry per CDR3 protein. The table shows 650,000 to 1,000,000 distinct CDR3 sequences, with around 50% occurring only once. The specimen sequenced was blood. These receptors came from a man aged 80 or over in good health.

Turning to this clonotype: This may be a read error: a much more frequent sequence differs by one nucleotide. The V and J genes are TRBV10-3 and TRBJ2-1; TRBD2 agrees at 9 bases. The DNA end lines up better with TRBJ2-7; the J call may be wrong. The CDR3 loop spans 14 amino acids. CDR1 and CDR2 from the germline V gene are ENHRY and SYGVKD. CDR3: CATMTSGGHNEQYF. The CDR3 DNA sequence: TGTGCCACTATGACTAGCGGAGGCCACAATGAGCAGTACTTC.

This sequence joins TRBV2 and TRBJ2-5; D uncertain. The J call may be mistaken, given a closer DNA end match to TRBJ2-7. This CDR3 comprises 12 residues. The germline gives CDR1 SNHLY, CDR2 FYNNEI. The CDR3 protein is CASSEDYLEQYF. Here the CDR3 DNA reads TGTGCCAGCAGTGAAGATTATCTCGAGCAGTACTTC.

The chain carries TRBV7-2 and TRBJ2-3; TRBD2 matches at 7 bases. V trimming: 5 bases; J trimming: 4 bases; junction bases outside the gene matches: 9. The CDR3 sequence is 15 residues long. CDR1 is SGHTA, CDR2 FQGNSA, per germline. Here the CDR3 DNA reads TGTGCCAGCAGCATCTGGACGGGAGGCCCAGATACGCAGTATTTT. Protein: CASSIWTGGPDTQYF.

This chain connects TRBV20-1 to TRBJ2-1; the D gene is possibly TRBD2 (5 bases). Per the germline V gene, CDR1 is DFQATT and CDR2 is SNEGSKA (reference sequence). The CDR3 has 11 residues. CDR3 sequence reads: CSSRAWSEQFF. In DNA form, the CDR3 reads TGCTCTAGCCGAGCTTGGAGTGAGCAGTTCTTC.

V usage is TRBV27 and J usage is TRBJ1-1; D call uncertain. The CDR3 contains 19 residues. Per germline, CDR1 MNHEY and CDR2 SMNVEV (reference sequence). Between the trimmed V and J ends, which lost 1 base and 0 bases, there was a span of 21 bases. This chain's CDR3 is CASSLLRVGERALNTEAFF. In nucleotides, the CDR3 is TGTGCCAGCAGTTTATTAAGGGTTGGAGAACGGGCACTGAACACTGAAGCTTTCTTT.

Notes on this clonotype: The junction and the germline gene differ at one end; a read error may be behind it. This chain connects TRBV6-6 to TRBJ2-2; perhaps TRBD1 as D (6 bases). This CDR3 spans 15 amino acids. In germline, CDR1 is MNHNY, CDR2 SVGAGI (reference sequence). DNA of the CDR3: TGTGCCAACAGTTCGGGACAAACGAACACCGGGGAGCTGTTTTTT. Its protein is CANSSGQTNTGELFF.

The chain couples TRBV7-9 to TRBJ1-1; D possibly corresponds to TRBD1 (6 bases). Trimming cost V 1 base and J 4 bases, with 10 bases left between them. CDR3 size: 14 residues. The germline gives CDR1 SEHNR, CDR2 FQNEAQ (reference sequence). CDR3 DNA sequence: TGTGCCAGCAGCTTAGATGGGGGGCCCACTGAAGCTTTCTTT. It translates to CASSLDGGPTEAFF.

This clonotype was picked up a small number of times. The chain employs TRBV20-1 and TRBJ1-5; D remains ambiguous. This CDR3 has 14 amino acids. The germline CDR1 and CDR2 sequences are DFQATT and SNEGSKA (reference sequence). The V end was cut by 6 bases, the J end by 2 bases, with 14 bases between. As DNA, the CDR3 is TGCAGTGCCGTAACGGCCGGCCGCAATCAGCCCCAGCATTTT. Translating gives CSAVTAGRNQPQHF.

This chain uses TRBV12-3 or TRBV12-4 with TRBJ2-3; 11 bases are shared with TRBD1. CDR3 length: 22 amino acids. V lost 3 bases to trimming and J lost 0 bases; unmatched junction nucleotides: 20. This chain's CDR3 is CASSFTPLPGQGVAVSTDTQYF. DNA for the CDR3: TGTGCCAGCAGTTTTACCCCACTTCCGGGACAGGGGGTTGCGGTTAGCACAGATACGCAGTATTTT.

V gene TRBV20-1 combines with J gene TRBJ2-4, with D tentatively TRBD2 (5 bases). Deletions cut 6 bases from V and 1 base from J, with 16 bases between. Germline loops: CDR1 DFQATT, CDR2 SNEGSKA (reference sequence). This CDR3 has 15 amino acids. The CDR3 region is CSAEVGSSAKNIQYF. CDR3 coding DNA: TGCAGTGCCGAAGTGGGGAGTAGTGCCAAAAACATTCAGTACTTC.

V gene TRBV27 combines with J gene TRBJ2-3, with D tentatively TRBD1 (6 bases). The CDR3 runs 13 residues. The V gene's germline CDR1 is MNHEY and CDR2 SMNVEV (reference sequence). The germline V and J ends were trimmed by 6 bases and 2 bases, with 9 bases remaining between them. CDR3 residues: CASSRTDTDTQYF. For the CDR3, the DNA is TGTGCCAGCAGCCGGACAGACACAGATACGCAGTATTTT.

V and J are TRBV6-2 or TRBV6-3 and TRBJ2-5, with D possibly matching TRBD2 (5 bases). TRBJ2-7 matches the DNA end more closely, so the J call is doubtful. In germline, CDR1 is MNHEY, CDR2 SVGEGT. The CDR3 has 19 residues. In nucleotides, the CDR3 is TGTGCCAGCAGTACCTCTATTCGCGCGACCGGGAAACAGCGTTTCGAGCAGTACTTC. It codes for CASSTSIRATGKQRFEQYF.

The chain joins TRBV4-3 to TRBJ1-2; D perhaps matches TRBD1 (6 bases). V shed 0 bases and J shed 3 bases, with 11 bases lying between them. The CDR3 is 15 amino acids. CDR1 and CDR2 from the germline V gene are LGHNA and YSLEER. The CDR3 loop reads CASSQDGGRDYGYTF. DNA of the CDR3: TGCGCCAGCAGCCAAGATGGGGGCAGGGACTATGGCTACACCTTC.

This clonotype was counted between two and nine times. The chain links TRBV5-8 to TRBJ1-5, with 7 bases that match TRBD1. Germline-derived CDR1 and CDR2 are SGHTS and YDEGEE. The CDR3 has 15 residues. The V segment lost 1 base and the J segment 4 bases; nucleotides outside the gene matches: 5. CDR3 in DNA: TGTGCCAGCAGCTTGCAGGGACAGAAAAATCAGCCCCAGCATTTT. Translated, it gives CASSLQGQKNQPQHF.

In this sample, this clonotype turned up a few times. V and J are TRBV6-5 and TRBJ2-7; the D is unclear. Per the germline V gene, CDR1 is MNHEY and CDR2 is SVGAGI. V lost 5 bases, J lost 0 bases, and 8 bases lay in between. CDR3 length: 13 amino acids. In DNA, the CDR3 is TGTGCCAGCAGTGAGCAGGACTCCTACGAGCAGTACTTC. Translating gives CASSEQDSYEQYF.

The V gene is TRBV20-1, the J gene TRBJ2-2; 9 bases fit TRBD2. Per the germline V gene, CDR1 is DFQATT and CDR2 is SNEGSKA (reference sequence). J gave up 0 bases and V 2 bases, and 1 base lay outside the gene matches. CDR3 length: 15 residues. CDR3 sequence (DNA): TGCAGTGCTAGACTAGCGGGAACGAACACCGGGGAGCTGTTTTTT. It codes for CSARLAGTNTGELFF.

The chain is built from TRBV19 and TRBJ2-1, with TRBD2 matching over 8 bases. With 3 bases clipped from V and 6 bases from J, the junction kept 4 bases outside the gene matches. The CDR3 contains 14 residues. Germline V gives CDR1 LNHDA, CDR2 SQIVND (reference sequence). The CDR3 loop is CASSITGGRNEQFF. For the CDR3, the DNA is TGTGCCAGTAGTATCACGGGAGGGCGCAATGAGCAGTTCTTC.

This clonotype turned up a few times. CDR3 protein: CASHTGTGAYEQYF. The CDR3 bases are TGTGCCAGCCACACCGGGACAGGGGCCTACGAGCAGTACTTC. The chain has TRBV7-8 and TRBJ2-7, with TRBD1 matching over 10 bases. The CDR3 spans 14 residues. The germline V gene encodes CDR1 SGHVS and CDR2 FQNEAQ. The junction had 6 bases not matched to a gene; V was cut back by 8 bases and J by 2 bases.

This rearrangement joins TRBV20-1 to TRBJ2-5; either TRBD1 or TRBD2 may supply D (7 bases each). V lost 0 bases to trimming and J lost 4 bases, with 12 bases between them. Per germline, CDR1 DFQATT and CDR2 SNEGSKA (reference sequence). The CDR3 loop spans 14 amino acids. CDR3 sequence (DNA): TGCAGTGCTAGAGATCAGGGGGGGCTAGAGACCCAGTACTTC. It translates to CSARDQGGLETQYF.

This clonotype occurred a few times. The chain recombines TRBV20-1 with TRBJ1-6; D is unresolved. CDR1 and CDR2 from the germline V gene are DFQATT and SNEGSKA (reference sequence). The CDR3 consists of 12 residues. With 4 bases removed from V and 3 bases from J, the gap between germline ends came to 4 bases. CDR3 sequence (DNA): TGCAGTGCTAATCTCTATAATTCACCCCTCCACTTT. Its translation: CSANLYNSPLHF.

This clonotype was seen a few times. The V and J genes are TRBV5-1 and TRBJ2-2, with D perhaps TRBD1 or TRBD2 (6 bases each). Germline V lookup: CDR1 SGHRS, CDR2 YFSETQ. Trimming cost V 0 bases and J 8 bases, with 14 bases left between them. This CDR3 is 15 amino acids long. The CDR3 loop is CASSLAGGGRGELFF. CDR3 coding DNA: TGCGCCAGCAGCTTGGCCGGAGGGGGAAGAGGGGAGCTGTTTTTT.

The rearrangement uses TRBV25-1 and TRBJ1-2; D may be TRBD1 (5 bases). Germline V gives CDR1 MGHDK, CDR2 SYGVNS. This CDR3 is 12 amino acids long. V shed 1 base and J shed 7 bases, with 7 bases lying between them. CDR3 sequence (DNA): TGTGCCAGCAGTGAATTAGGGGCTGGCTACACCTTC. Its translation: CASSELGAGYTF.

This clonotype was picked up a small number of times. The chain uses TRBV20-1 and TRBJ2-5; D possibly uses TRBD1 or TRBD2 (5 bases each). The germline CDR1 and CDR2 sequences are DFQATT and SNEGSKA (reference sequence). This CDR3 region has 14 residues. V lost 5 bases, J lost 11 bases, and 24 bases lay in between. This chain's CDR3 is CSAGTGTGYVGQYF. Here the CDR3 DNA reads TGCAGTGCTGGTACCGGGACGGGCTACGTAGGGCAGTACTTC.

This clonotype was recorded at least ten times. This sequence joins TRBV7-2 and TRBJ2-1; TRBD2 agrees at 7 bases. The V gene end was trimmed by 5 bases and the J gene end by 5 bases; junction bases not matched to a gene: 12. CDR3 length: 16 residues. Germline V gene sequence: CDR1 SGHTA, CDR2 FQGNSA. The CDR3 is CASSISSGATDNEQFF. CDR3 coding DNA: TGTGCCAGCAGCATCTCTAGCGGAGCTACCGACAATGAGCAGTTCTTC.

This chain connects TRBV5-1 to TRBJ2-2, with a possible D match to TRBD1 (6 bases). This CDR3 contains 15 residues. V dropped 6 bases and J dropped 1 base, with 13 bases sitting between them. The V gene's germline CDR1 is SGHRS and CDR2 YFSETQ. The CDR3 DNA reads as TGCGCCAGCACCAGCCAGACAGGGAACACCGGGGAGCTGTTTTTT. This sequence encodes CASTSQTGNTGELFF.

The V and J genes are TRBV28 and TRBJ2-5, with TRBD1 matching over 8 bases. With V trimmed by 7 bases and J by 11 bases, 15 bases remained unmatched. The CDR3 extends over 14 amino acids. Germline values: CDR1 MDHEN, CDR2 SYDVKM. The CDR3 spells CASKVDRAGGEQYF. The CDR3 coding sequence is TGTGCCAGCAAAGTGGACAGGGCCGGAGGGGAGCAGTACTTC.

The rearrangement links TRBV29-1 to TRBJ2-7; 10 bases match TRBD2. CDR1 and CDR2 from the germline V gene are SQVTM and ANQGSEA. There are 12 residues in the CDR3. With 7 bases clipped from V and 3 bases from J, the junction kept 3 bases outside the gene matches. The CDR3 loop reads CSAASGSYEQYF. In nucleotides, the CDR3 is TGCAGCGCCGCTAGCGGGAGCTACGAGCAGTACTTC.

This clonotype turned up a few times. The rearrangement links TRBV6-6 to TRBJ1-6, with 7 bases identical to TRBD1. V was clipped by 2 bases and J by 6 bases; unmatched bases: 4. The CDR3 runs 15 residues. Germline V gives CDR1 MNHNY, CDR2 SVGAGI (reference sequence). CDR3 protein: CASSYERQGNSPLHF. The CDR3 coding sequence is TGTGCCAGCAGTTACGAGCGACAGGGTAATTCACCCCTCCACTTT.

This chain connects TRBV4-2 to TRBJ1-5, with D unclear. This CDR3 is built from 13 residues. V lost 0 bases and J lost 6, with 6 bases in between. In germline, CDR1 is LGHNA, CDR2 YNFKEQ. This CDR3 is CASSQERGQPQHF. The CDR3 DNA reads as TGTGCCAGCAGCCAAGAGCGGGGTCAGCCCCAGCATTTT.

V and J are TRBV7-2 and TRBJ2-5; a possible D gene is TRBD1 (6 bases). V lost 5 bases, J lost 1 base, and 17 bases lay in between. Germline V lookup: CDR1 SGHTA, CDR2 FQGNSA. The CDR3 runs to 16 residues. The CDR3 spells CASSVSQGRFQETQYF. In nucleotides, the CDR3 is TGTGCCAGCAGCGTAAGCCAGGGGCGATTCCAAGAGACCCAGTACTTC.

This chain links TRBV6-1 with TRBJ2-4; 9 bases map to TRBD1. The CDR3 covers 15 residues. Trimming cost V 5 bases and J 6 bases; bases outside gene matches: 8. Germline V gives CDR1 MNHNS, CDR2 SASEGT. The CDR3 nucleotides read TGTGCCAGCAGTTCAACAGGGGGCGCGGGAAACATTCAGTACTTC. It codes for CASSSTGGAGNIQYF.

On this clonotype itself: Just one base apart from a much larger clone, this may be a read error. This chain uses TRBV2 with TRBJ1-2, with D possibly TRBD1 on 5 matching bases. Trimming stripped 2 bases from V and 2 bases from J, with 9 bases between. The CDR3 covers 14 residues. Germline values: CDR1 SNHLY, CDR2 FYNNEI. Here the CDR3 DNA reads TGTGCCAGCAGTGAATGGCGGGACAACTATGGCTACACCTTC. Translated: CASSEWRDNYGYTF.